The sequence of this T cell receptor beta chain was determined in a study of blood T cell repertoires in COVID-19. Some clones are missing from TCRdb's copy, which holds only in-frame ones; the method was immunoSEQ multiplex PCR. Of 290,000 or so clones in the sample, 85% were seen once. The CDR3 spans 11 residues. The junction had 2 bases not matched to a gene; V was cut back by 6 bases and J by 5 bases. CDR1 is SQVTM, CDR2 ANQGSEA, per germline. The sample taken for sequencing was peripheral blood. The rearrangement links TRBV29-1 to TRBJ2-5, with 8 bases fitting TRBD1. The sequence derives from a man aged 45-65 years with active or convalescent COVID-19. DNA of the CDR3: TGCAGCGTGGGGGACAGGGAGACCCAGTACTTC. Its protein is CSVGDRETQYF.